These T cell receptor beta chains were read from a single sample in a study of cytomegalovirus exposure and HLA in healthy donors. Libraries were prepared by immunoSEQ multiplex PCR; TCRdb keeps only in-frame clonotypes and omits some of them. The repertoire has 95,000 or so clones, over 70% of them found once; the top ten carry 4.9%. The sequencing input was PBMCs. The receptor source for this set is a woman aged 40-49 years in good health and CMV-seronegative. Both conserved end residues are part of each CDR3.

CDR3 protein	V gene	J gene
CASSQAYSNQPQHF	TRBV4-2	TRBJ1-5
CASSLGQGGNYEQYF	TRBV18	TRBJ2-7
CASSSSSNQPQHF	TRBV4-1	TRBJ1-5
CASSQLDRVDYGYTF	TRBV4-1	TRBJ1-2
CASSKEWGAEAFF	TRBV11-3	TRBJ1-1
CASSLRASGYNEQFF	TRBV5-6	TRBJ2-1
CASRIYLDRGDQPQHF	TRBV2	TRBJ1-5
CASSKQTGGRETQYF	TRBV7-3	TRBJ2-5
CASSARGWPNYGYTF	TRBV18	TRBJ1-2
CASSLSAAGENQPQHF	TRBV7-2	TRBJ1-5
CASSSAAGRGDTEAFF	TRBV7-9	TRBJ1-1
CASTPGLLGGYTF	TRBV6-5	TRBJ1-2
CASSSGGAREQYF	TRBV5-1	TRBJ2-7
CASGLWAVNTEAFF	TRBV12-5	TRBJ1-1
CASSMRRQTNEKLFF	TRBV19	TRBJ1-4
CASSLLVQGGTEAFF	TRBV5-1	TRBJ1-1
CASSPGAETETQYF	TRBV5-1	TRBJ2-5
CASSNRLAGGGNEQFF	TRBV6-6	TRBJ2-1